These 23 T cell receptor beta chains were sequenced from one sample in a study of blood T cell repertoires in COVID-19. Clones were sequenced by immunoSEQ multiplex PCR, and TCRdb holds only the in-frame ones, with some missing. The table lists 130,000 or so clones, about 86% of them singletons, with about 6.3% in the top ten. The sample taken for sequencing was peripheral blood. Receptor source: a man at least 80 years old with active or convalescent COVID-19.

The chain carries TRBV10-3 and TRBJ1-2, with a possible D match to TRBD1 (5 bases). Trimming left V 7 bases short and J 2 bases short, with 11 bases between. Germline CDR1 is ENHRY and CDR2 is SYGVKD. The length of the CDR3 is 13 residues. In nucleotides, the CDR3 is TGTGCCATCAACTCGGGGGAGAACTATGGCTACACCTTC. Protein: CAINSGENYGYTF.

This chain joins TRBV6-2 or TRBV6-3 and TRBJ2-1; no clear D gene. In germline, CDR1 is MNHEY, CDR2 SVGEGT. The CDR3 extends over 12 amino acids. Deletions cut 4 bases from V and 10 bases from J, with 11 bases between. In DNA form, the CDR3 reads TGTGCCAGCAGTTCGCCCGACTCCGAGCAGTTCTTC. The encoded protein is CASSSPDSEQFF.

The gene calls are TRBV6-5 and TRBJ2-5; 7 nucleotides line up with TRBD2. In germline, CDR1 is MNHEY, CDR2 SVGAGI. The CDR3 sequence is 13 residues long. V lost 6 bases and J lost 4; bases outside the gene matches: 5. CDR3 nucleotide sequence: TGTGCCAGCAGAAATGGACTAGGAGAGACCCAGTACTTC. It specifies CASRNGLGETQYF.

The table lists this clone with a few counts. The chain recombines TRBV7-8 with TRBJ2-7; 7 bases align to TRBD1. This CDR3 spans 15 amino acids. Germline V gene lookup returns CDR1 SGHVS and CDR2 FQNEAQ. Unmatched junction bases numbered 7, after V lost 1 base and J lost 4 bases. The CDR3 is CASSLGGGTEYEQYF. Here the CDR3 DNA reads TGTGCCAGCAGCTTAGGGGGTGGGACAGAATACGAGCAGTACTTC.

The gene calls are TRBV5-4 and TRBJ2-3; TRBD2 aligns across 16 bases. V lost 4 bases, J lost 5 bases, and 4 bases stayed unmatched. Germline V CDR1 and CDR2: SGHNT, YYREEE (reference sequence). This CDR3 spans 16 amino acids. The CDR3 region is CASSEGLAGGEDTQYF. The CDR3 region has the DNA TGTGCCAGCAGCGAGGGACTAGCGGGGGGGGAAGATACGCAGTATTTT.

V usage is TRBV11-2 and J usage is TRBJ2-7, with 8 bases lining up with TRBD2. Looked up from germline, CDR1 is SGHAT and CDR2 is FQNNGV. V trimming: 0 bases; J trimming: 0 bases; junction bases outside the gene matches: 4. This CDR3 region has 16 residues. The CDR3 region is CASSLEAGAPSYEQYF. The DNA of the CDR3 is TGTGCCAGCAGCTTAGAAGCGGGGGCTCCCTCCTACGAGCAGTACTTC.

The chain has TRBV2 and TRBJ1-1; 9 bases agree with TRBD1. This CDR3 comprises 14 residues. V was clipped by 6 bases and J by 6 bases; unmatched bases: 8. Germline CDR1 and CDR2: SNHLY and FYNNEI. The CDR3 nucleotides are TGTGCCAGCAGCCGGGGACAGGGTGGGTCTGAAGCTTTCTTT. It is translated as CASSRGQGGSEAFF. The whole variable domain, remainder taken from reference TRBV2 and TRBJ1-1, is EPEVTQTPSHQVTQMGQEVILRCVPISNHLYFYWYRQILGQKVEFLVSFYNNEISEKSEIFDDQFSVERPDGSNFTLKIRSTKLEDSAMYFCASSRGQGGSEAFFGQGTRLTVV.

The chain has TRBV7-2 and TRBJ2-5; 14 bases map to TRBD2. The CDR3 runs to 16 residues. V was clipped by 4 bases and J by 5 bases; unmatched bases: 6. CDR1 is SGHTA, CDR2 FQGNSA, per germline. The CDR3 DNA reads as TGTGCCAGCAGCTCCCGGACTAGCGGGGGGTGGGAGACCCAGTACTTC. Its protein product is CASSSRTSGGWETQYF.

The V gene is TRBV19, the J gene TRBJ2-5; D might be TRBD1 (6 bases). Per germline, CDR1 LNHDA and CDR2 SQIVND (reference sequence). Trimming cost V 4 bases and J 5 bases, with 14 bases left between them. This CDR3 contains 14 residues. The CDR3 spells CASSTQQGSETQYF. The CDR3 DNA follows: TGTGCCAGTAGTACCCAACAGGGTTCGGAGACCCAGTACTTC.

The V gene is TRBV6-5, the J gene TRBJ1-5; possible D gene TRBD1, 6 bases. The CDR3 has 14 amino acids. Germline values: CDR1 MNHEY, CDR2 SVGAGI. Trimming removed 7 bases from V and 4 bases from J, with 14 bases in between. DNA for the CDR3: TGTGCCAGCAAAGGAGGACAGTGGAATCAGCCCCAGCATTTT. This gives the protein CASKGGQWNQPQHF.

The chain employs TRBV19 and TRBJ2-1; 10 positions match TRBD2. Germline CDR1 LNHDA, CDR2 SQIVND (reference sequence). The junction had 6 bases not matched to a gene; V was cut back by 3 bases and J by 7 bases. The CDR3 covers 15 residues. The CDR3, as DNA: TGTGCCAGTAGTATGGTAGCGGGGGGAAGGAATGAGCAGTTCTTC. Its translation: CASSMVAGGRNEQFF.

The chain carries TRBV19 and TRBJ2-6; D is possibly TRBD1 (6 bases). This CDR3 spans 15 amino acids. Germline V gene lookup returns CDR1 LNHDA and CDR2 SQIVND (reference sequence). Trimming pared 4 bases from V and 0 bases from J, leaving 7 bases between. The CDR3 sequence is CASSTQGSGANVLTF. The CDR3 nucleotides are TGTGCCAGTAGTACACAGGGCTCTGGGGCCAACGTCCTGACTTTC. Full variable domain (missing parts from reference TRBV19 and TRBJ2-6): DGGITQSPKYLFRKEGQNVTLSCEQNLNHDAMYWYRQDPGQGLRLIYYSQIVNDFQKGDIAEGYSVSREKKESFPLTVTSAQKNPTAFYLCASSTQGSGANVLTFGAGSRLTVL.

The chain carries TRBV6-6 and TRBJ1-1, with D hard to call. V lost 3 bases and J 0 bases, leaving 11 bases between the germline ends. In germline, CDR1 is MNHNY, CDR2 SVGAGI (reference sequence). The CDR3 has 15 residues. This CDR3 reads CASSYMAAVNTEAFF. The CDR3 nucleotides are TGTGCCAGCAGTTATATGGCGGCAGTGAACACTGAAGCTTTCTTT.

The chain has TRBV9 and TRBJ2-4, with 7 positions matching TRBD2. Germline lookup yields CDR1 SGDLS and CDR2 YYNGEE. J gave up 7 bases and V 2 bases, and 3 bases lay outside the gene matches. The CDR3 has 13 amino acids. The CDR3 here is CASSVGLGNIQYF. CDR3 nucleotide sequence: TGTGCCAGCAGCGTTGGACTAGGGAACATTCAGTACTTC.

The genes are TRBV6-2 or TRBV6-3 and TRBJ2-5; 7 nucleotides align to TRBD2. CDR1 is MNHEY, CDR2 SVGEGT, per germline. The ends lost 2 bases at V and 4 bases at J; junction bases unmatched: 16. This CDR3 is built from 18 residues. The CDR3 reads CASSYATGRSAMIETQYF. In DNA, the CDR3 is TGTGCCAGCAGTTACGCGACCGGGAGGAGTGCTATGATAGAGACCCAGTACTTC.

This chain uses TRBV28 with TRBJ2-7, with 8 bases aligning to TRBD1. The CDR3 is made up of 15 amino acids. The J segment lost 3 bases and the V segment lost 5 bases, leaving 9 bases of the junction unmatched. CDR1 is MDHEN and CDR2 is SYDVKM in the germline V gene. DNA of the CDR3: TGTGCCAGCAGTCGCCCCCGACAGGGGTTCTACGAGCAGTACTTC. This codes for CASSRPRQGFYEQYF.

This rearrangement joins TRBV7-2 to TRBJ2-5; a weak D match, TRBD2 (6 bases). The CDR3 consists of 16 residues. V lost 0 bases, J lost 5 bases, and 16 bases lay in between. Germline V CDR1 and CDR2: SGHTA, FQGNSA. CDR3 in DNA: TGTGCCAGCAGCTTAGCGGTGGGGGGTTTGGGGGAGACCCAGTACTTC. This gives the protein CASSLAVGGLGETQYF.

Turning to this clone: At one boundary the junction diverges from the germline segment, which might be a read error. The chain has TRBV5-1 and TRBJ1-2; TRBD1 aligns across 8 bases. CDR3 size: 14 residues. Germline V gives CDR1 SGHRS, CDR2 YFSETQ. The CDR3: CASSFWDRRDGYTF. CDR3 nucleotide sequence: TGCGCCAGTAGCTTTTGGGACAGGAGGGATGGCTACACCTTC.

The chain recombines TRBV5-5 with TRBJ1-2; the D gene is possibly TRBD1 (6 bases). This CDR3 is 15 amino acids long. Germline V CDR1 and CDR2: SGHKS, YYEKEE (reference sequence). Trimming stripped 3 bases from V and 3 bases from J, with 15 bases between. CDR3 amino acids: CASSWAQGWDYGYTF. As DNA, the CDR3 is TGTGCCAGCAGCTGGGCCCAGGGGTGGGACTATGGCTACACCTTC.

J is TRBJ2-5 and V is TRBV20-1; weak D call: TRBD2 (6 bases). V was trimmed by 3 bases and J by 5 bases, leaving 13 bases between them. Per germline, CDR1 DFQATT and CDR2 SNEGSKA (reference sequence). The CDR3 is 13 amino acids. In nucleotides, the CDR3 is TGCAGTGCTAGTAGACTAGTGGCGGAGACCCAGTACTTC. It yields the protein CSASRLVAETQYF.

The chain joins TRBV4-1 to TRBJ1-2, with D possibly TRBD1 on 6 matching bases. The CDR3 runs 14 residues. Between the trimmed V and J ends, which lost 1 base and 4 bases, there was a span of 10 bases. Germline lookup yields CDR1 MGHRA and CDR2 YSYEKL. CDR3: CASSQAGQLYGYTF. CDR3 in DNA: TGCGCCAGCAGCCAAGCCGGACAGCTCTATGGCTACACCTTC.

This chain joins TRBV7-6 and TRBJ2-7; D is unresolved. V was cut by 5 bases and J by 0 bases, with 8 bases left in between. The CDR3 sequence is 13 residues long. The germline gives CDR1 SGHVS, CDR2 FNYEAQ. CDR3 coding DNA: TGTGCCAGCAGCGAGACTGTCTCCTACGAGCAGTACTTC. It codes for CASSETVSYEQYF. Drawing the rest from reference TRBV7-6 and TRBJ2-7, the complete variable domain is GAGVSQSPRYKVTKRGQDVALRCDPISGHVSLYWYRQALGQGPEFLTYFNYEAQQDKSGLPNDRFSAERPEGSISTLTIQRTEQRDSAMYRCASSETVSYEQYFGPGTRLTVT.

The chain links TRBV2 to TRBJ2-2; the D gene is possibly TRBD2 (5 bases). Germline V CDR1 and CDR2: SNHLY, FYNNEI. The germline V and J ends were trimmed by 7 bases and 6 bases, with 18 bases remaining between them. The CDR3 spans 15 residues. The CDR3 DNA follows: TGTGCCAGCAAAACAGTCTCCGGAGGCCCCGGGGAGCTGTTTTTT. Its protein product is CASKTVSGGPGELFF.